Below, 6 T cell receptor beta chains from the same sample are listed, as sequenced in a study of blood T cell repertoires in COVID-19. Repertoires were generated with immunoSEQ multiplex PCR, while TCRdb's copy carries only in-frame clones and drops some. This table holds approximately 140,000 clones, roughly 90% found once. The sequenced sample consisted of peripheral blood. These receptors were collected from a human donor with COVID-19, enrolled during active disease. The donor label of this sample is uncertain.

The J gene is TRBJ1-6, the V gene TRBV7-2; D is possibly TRBD1 (5 bases). CDR3 length: 17 amino acids. The germline gives CDR1 SGHTA, CDR2 FQGNSA. Trimming stripped 6 bases from V and 5 bases from J, with 20 bases between. CDR3: CASSLMRLGQDNSPLHF. The CDR3 region has the DNA TGTGCCAGCAGTTTGATGAGGCTCGGACAAGATAATTCACCCCTCCACTTT.

The V call is TRBV24-1, the J call TRBJ2-5; D gene unclear. V was shortened by 10 bases and J by 5 bases, with 13 bases between the two germline ends. There are 12 residues in the CDR3. CDR1 is KGHDR and CDR2 is SFDVKD in the germline V gene. In DNA form, the CDR3 reads TGTGCCACTCGGTGGGCCTGGGAGACCCAGTACTTC. This sequence encodes CATRWAWETQYF.

In nucleotides, the CDR3 is TGTGCCAGCAGCCAAGGGGGGGCTGGAAACACCATATATTTT. Translation gives CASSQGGAGNTIYF. The chain is built from TRBV3-1 (or the pseudogene TRBV3-2) and TRBJ1-3; D possibly corresponds to TRBD1 (5 bases). There are 14 residues in the CDR3. From germline, CDR1 is LGHDT and CDR2 YNNKEL (reference sequence). Trimming took off 1 base at V and 2 bases at J, with 6 bases between the two ends.

The gene calls are TRBV30 and TRBJ2-7, with a possible D match to TRBD1 (6 bases). V was clipped by 8 bases and J by 1 base, with 24 bases between them. CDR1 is GTSNPN, CDR2 SVGIG, per germline (reference sequence). This CDR3 has 16 residues. Written as DNA, the CDR3 is TGTGCCGGGAAAGAAGCAGACAGGTTCAGTTCCTACGAGCAGTACTTC. Its protein product is CAGKEADRFSSYEQYF.

The chain uses TRBV7-3 and TRBJ1-5; D is uncertain. The CDR3 has 13 amino acids. The germline V gene has CDR1 SGHTA and CDR2 FQGTGA. V lost 2 bases and J lost 7, with 9 bases in between. CDR3 region: CASSLGGEQPQHF. Written as DNA, the CDR3 is TGTGCCAGCAGCTTAGGCGGGGAACAGCCCCAGCATTTT. The complete variable domain, with remaining parts taken from reference TRBV7-3 and TRBJ1-5, reads GAGVSQTPSNKVTEKGKYVELRCDPISGHTALYWYRQSLGQGPEFLIYFQGTGAADDSGLPNDRFFAVRPEGSVSTLKIQRTERGDSAVYLCASSLGGEQPQHFGDGTRLSIL.

This clone was detected a few times. V is TRBV24-1 and J is TRBJ1-2, with TRBD1 matching 7 bases. V was pared by 2 bases and J by 7 bases, with 3 bases of the junction left unmatched. The CDR3 contains 13 residues. CDR1 is KGHDR, CDR2 SFDVKD, per germline. CDR3 DNA sequence: TGTGCCACCAGTGATTCTAAGGGGGCTGGCTACACCTTC. This translates into CATSDSKGAGYTF.